Sequencing of this T cell receptor beta chain was carried out in a study of cytomegalovirus exposure and HLA in healthy donors. General observations from the study: It was reportedly the case that the classifier diagnosed cytomegalovirus status with high specificity and sensitivity. According to a subsequent analysis, TCR clusters identified in the first cohort showed a tendency to co-occur across the roughly 120 validation repertoires. The study designated some 180 TCR beta chains cytomegalovirus-associated. In vitro assays verified that a few CMV-associated chains recognized CMV antigens specifically.

The CDR3 sequence is 16 residues long. V was pared by 1 base and J by 5 bases, with 17 bases between. CDR1 and CDR2 from the germline V gene are SSHAT and FNYEAQ (reference sequence). Libraries were prepared by immunoSEQ multiplex PCR; TCRdb keeps only in-frame clonotypes and omits some of them. The sample consists of some 190,000 clones, 86% of them appearing once. As regards this clone: Its antigen is undetermined.

This chain links TRBV7-7 with TRBJ2-5, with D uncertain. The TCR originated in a woman between 18 and 29 years old in good health and CMV-seronegative. The sample consisted of PBMCs. As DNA, the CDR3 is TGTGCCAGCAGCTTAGGGCTGGCCACCGTGGTGGAGACCCAGTACTTC. It is translated as CASSLGLATVVETQYF.